The source of this T cell receptor beta chain is a study of a mutant IDH1 vaccine in newly diagnosed glioma. In the study overall: Vaccines began 4-6 weeks after radiotherapy alone, or with temozolomide cycles. Treated patients, about 62% male and around 40% female, averaged approximately 40 years of age.

Noted time point: week 5, during vaccination. Alongside topical imiquimod, each dose of vaccine comprised 300 ug of mutant IDH1 20-mer peptide. General study results and limits: Seemingly, top peripheral T cell clonotype changes bore no relation to pseudoprogression.

The data were produced by immunoSEQ multiplex PCR, yet TCRdb's version contains in-frame clones alone and is incomplete. The sample yields about 30,000 clones, around 90% seen once. Turning to this clone: Its antigen is undetermined.

This CDR3 contains 17 residues. After removal of 0 bases from V and 0 bases from J, the junction contained 6 bases not matched to a gene. The germline V gene has CDR1 SGHTA and CDR2 FQGNSA. The receptor's source is a woman in her thirties or forties with glioma. Some clones in this sample may be carry-over from other donors' samples. The genes are TRBV7-2 and TRBJ2-5; TRBD2 matches 8 bases. Sequences were derived from peripheral blood mononuclear cells (PBMCs), sampled from a glioma patient whose treatment included an IDH1 peptide vaccine. The chain's CDR3 is CASSLARTAGDQETQYF. The CDR3 region has the DNA TGTGCCAGCAGCTTAGCGCGAACAGCGGGGGACCAAGAGACCCAGTACTTC.